These 3 T cell receptor beta chains were all obtained from the same sample, sequenced in a study of blood T cell repertoires in COVID-19. This table comes from immunoSEQ multiplex PCR, and its TCRdb copy is limited to in-frame clones, with some not included. The sample comprises about 150,000 clones, around 82% of which are singletons, and approximately 7% rests with the top ten. The material sequenced was peripheral blood. The source of these receptors is a man older than 75 with COVID-19, enrolled during active disease.

This clone was counted once. The J gene is TRBJ1-1, the V gene TRBV5-5, with TRBD1 matching 7 bases. Trimming took 3 bases from V and 0 from J; bases not matched to a gene: 2. This CDR3 has 14 residues. Looked up from germline, CDR1 is SGHKS and CDR2 is YYEKEE (reference sequence). The CDR3 DNA is TGTGCCAGCAGCTCCGGACAGGTGAACACTGAAGCTTTCTTT. Translated: CASSSGQVNTEAFF.

The chain combines TRBV3-1 (or the pseudogene TRBV3-2) with TRBJ1-6; 11 nucleotides agree with TRBD1. J gave up 9 bases and V 5 bases, and 3 bases lay outside the gene matches. This CDR3 is built from 14 residues. The germline V gene encodes CDR1 LGHDT and CDR2 YNNKEL (reference sequence). The CDR3 reads CASSYGTGGSPLHF. CDR3 bases: TGTGCCAGCAGCTACGGGACAGGGGGTTCACCCCTCCACTTT.

V is TRBV28 and J is TRBJ2-7; D is uncertain. The V gene lost 7 bases and the J gene lost 1 base, with 5 bases spanning the gap. Germline V gene data show CDR1 as MDHEN and CDR2 as SYDVKM. The CDR3 is made up of 11 amino acids. The CDR3 protein is CASTSSYEQYF. The CDR3 region has the DNA TGTGCCAGCACCAGTTCCTACGAGCAGTACTTC.